This TCR beta chain was captured in a study of T cells in Graves' hyperthyroidism and ophthalmopathy (dated by TCRdb to the late 2010s). For the wider study: Peripheral blood samples were taken at initial diagnosis, before any treatment was given. To identify TCR V-J signatures that set the groups apart, the researchers used a discovery cohort of about a hundred patients, made up of 43 with Graves' ophthalmopathy and 57 with stable Graves' hyperthyroidism. According to the paper, TCR Vbeta CDR3 sequencing was carried out on roughly 130 peripheral blood samples, which came from under 50 ophthalmopathy, around 75 hyperthyroidism and some 17 progressor patients. Once sampling was done, hyperthyroidism patients were given methimazole at a starting dose of 30 mg daily, whereas ophthalmopathy patients were given high-dose intravenous methylprednisolone. For training and testing, the roughly 93 patients in the discovery cohort were randomly divided in a 7:3 ratio. Prospective prediction of ophthalmopathy was tested in an independent validation cohort consisting of 18 to 20 hyperthyroidism patients and 15 or so patients who later progressed to ophthalmopathy. Thyroid tissue and blood T-cell repertoires from more than 5 Graves' hyperthyroidism patients were also compared in the study. The investigation overall reported the following: Most expanded thyroid clonotypes (frequency above 0.001) were also detected in blood, suggesting blood repertoires may reflect thyroid immune responses. A 13 V-J signature model separated ophthalmopathy from stable hyperthyroidism, with nearly 90% sensitivity and around 84% specificity in cross-validation and 80%/75% in testing. No statistical method was used to fix the sample size in advance, and group allocation was not hidden from the investigators. In validation, the model predicted progression to ophthalmopathy with 65% to 71% sensitivity and less than 75% specificity, a median of about 6 months before onset.

The CDR3, cysteine through phenylalanine, is 15 amino acids long. Just the 45-base CDR3 DNA is kept, in frame starting at base 1. V was cut back by 4 bases and J by 4 bases, leaving a gap of 16 bases between them. From the germline V gene (reference sequence), CDR1 is LNHNV and CDR2 is YYDKDF. The TCR beta CDR3 regions were amplified from RNA transcripts. For the first round of RT-PCR on the TCR CDR3, the HTBI primer set was used together with the Qiagen OneStep RT-PCR kit. Libraries were constructed in a second round of multiplex PCR, after which size selection and purification were performed. Libraries were sequenced paired-end with 100 bp reads on an Illumina HiSeq2000. The paper's processing steps were these. SOAPnuke was used to process the raw data, throwing out any read that contained adapters or uncalled bases, had a mean Phred below 15, or lacked an exact constant-primer or identifier match. High-quality paired reads were merged using COPE v1.2.5, and each unique nucleotide sequence was defined as a clonotype. MiTCR v1.1 was used to align the clonotypes against IMGT TRBV, TRBD and TRBJ reference segments. Only V-J combinations with frequency above 0.0001, covering 99% to 99.2% of repertoires, were analysed. A TCS score was defined as the ratio of F50 (clonal expansion) to E x V (chaos), with BLOSUM62-based TCRdist applied between CDR3 peptides within each V-J. Welch's t-statistics and random forest reduced roughly 530 V-J features to 10 to 15, which were used in a naive Bayes classifier (R e1071). TCRdb took the public reads, trimmed them with fastp at Q25, ran MiXCR for clone calling and kept in-frame beta chains. CDR3 protein duplicates are merged, each entry listing the most common genes and DNA. The V and J calls and clone size come from TCRdb's table, not from the authors' own analysis. The sample includes about 250,000 distinct CDR3 sequences, with approximately 23% observed a single time. Of the sample, about 40% falls within the top ten clones.

At least ten counts were recorded for this clonotype. Its cognate antigen has yet to be identified. Base qualities are missing; no much larger clone stands one base away. In the ophthalmopathy patients, disease was moderately to severely active, with a Clinical Activity Score of 3 or more, a NOSPECS grade of 4 or more, and a duration of less than 3 months. The study excluded patients with uncontrolled infections, other autoimmune diseases, pregnancy or lactation. Diagnoses were established on the basis of clinical symptoms, serum thyroxine and TRAb, thyroid ultrasound, and orbital computed tomography. PBMCs were isolated from approximately 10 ml of fresh peripheral blood by Ficoll-Paque density gradient centrifugation. Total RNA was extracted using Trizol reagent, and RNA quality was assessed on an Agilent 2100 Bioanalyzer.

The specimen was blood. The rearrangement joined TRBV15 to TRBJ2-5, and the D gene may be TRBD2, 7 bases matching. This clonotype was sampled from a woman in her thirties or forties with Graves' ophthalmopathy. The CDR3 protein is CATSTALGGGETQYF. The nucleotide sequence reads as follows: TGTGCCACCAGCACGGCCTTAGGGGGGGGAGAGACCCAGTACTTC.